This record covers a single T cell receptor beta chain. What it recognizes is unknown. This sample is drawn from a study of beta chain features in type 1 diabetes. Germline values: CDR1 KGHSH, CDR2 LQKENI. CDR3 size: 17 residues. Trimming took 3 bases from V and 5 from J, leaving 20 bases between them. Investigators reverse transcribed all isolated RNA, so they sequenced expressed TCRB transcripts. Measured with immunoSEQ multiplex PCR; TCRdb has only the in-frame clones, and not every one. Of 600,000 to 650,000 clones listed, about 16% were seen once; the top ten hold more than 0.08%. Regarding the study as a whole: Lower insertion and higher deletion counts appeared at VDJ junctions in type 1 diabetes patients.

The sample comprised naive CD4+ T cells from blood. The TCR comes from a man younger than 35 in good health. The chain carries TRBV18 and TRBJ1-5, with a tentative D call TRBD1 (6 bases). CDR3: CASSPNWATGQHQPQHF. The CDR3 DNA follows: TGTGCCAGCTCACCGAACTGGGCTACAGGGCAGCATCAGCCCCAGCATTTT.